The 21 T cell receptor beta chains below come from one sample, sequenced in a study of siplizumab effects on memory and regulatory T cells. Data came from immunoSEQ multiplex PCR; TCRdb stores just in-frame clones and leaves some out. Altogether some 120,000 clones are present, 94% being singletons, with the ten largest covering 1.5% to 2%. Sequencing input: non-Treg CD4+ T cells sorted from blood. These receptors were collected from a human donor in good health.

CDR3 residues: CASRTPGQGGSGYTF. The CDR3 nucleotides are TGTGCCAGCAGAACCCCGGGACAGGGAGGCTCTGGCTACACCTTC. The chain links TRBV27 to TRBJ1-2; TRBD1 matches at 9 bases. V gave up 6 bases and J gave up 7 bases; unmatched junction bases: 12. Germline assignment: CDR1 MNHEY and CDR2 SMNVEV (reference sequence). This CDR3 has 15 amino acids.

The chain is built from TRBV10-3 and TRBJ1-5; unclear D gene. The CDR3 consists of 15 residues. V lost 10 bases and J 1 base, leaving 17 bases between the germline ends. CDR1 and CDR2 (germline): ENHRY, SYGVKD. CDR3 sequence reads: CANSPDGGSNQPQHF. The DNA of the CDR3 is TGTGCCAACTCTCCCGACGGAGGGAGCAATCAGCCCCAGCATTTT.

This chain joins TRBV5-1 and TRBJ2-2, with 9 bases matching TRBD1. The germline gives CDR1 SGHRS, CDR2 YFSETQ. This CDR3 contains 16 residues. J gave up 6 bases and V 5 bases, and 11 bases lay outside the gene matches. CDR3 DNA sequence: TGCGCCAGCAGGATCAAGACAGGGGGACTGTCCGGGGAGCTGTTTTTT. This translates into CASRIKTGGLSGELFF. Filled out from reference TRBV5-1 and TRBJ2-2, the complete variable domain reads KAGVTQTPRYLIKTRGQQVTLSCSPISGHRSVSWYQQTPGQGLQFLFEYFSETQRNKGNFPGRFSGRQFSNSRSEMNVSTLELGDSALYLCASRIKTGGLSGELFFGEGSRLTVL.

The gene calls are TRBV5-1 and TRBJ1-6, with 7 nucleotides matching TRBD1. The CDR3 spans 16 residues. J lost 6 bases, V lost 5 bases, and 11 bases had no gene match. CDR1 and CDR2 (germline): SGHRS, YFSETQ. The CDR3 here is CASRKTGTAINSPLHF. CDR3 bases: TGCGCCAGCAGGAAAACCGGGACAGCGATTAATTCACCCCTCCACTTT.

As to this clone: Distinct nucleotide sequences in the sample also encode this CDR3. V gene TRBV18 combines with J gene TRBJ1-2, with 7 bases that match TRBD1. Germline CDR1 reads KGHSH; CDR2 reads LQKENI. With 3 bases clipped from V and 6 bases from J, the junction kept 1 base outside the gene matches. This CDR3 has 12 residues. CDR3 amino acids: CASSPDRDGYTF. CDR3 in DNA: TGTGCCAGCTCACCCGACAGGGATGGCTACACCTTC.

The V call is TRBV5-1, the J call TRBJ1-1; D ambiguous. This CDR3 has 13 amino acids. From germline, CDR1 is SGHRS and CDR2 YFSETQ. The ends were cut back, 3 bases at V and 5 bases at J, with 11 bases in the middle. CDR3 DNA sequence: TGCGCCAGCAGCTCTCAGTTTGGGACTGAAGCTTTCTTT. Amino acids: CASSSQFGTEAFF.

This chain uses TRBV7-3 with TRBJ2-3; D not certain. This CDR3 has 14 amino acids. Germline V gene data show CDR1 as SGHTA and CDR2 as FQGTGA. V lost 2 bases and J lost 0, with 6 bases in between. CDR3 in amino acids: CASSLVPSTDTQYF. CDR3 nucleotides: TGTGCCAGCAGCTTAGTGCCAAGCACAGATACGCAGTATTTT.

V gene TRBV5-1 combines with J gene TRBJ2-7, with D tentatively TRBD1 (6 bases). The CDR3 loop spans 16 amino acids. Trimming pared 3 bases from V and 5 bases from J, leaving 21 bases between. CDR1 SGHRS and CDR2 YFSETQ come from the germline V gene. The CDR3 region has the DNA TGCGCCAGCAGCTCGACCCTGGGACACCCTGGGGACGAGCAGTACTTC. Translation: CASSSTLGHPGDEQYF.

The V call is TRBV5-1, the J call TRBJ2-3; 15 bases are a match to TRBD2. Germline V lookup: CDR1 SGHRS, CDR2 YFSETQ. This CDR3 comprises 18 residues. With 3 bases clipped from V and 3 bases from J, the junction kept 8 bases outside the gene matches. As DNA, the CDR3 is TGCGCCAGCAGCTCAAACTTAGGGACTAGCGGGAGGACAGATACGCAGTATTTT. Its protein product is CASSSNLGTSGRTDTQYF.

The CDR3 DNA sequence: TGTGCCAGCAGTGATATGGGTGAGCCCCAGCATTTT. Protein: CASSDMGEPQHF. The chain links TRBV2 to TRBJ1-5; D is uncertain. Germline loops: CDR1 SNHLY, CDR2 FYNNEI. The ends were cut back, 3 bases at V and 8 bases at J, with 8 bases in the middle. The CDR3 spans 12 residues.

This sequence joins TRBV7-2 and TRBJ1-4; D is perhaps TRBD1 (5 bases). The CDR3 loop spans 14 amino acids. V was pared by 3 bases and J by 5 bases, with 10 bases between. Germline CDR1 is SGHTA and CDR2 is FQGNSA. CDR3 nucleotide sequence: TGTGCCAGCAGCTTCGGGGGAGGGAATGAAAAACTGTTTTTT. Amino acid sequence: CASSFGGGNEKLFF.

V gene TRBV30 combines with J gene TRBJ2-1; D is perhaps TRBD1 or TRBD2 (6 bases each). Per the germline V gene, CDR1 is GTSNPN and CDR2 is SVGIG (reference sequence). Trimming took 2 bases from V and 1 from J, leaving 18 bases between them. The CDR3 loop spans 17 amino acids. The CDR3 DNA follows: TGTGCCTGGAGTACTCTGGGGGCGGGAACATCCTACAATGAGCAGTTCTTC. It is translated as CAWSTLGAGTSYNEQFF.

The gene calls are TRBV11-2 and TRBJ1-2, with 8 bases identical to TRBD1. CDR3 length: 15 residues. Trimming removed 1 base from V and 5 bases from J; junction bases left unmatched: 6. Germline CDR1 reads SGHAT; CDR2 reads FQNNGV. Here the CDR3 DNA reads TGTGCCAGCAGCTTAGCCGGGACAGGTGATTATGGCTACACCTTC. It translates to CASSLAGTGDYGYTF.

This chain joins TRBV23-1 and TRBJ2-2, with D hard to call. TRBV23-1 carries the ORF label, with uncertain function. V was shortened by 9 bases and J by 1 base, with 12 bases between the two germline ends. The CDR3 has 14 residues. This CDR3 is CASPIDMNTGELFF. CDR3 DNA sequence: TGCGCCAGTCCAATCGATATGAACACCGGGGAGCTGTTTTTT.

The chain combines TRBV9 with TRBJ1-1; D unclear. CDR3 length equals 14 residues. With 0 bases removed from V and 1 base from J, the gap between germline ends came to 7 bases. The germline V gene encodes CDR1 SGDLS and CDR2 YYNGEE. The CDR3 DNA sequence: TGTGCCAGCAGCGTAGATCCGGAGAACACTGAAGCTTTCTTT. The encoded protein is CASSVDPENTEAFF.

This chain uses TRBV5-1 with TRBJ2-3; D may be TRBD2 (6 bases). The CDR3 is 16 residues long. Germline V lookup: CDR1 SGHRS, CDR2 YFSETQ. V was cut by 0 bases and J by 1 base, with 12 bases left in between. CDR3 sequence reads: CASSLGTGEGTDTQYF. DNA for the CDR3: TGCGCCAGCAGCTTGGGAACGGGGGAAGGCACAGATACGCAGTATTTT.

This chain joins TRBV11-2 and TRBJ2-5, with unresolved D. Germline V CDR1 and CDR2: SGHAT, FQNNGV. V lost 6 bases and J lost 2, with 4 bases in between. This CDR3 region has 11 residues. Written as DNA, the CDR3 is TGTGCCAGCAGGGAACAAGAGACCCAGTACTTC. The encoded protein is CASREQETQYF.

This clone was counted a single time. The CDR3 is CSVSPGGTDTQYF. CDR3 nucleotides: TGCAGCGTCTCCCCAGGGGGAACAGATACGCAGTATTTT. This chain joins TRBV29-1 and TRBJ2-3; 7 bases fit TRBD1. CDR3 length equals 13 residues. The germline gives CDR1 SQVTM, CDR2 ANQGSEA. J gave up 3 bases and V 6 bases, and 6 bases lay outside the gene matches.

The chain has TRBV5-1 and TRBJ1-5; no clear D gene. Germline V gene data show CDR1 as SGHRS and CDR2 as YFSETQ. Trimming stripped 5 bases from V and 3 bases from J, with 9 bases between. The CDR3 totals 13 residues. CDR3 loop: CASSAEFNQPQHF. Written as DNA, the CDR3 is TGCGCCAGCAGTGCAGAGTTCAATCAGCCCCAGCATTTT.

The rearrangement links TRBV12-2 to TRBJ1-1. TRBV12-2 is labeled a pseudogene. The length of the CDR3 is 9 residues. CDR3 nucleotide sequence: TGTGCAAGAAGGGATGAAGCTTTCTTT. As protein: CARRDEAFF.

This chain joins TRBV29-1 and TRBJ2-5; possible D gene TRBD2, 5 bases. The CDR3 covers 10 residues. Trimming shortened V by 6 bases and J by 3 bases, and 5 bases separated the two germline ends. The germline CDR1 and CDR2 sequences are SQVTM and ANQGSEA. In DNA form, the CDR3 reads TGCAGCGTGGGAGAAGAGACCCAGTACTTC. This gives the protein CSVGEETQYF. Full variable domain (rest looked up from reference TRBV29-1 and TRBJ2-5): SAVISQKPSRDICQRGTSLTIQCQVDSQVTMMFWYRQQPGQSLTLIATANQGSEATYESGFVIDKFPISRPNLTFSTLTVSNMSPEDSSIYLCSVGEETQYFGPGTRLLVL.